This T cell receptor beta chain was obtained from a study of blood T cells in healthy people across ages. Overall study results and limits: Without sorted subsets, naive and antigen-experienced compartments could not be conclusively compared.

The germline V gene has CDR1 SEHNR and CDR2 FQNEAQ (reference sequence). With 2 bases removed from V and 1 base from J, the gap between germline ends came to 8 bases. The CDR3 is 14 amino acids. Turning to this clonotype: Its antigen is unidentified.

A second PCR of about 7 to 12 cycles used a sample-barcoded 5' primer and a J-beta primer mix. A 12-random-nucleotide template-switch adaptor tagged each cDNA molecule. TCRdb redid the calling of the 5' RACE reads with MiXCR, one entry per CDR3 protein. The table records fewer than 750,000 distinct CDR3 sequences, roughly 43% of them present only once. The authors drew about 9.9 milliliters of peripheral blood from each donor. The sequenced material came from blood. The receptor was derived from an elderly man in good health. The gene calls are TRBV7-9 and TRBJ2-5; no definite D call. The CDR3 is CASSLSNSQETQYF. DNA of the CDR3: TGTGCCAGCAGCTTAAGCAACTCCCAAGAGACCCAGTACTTC.